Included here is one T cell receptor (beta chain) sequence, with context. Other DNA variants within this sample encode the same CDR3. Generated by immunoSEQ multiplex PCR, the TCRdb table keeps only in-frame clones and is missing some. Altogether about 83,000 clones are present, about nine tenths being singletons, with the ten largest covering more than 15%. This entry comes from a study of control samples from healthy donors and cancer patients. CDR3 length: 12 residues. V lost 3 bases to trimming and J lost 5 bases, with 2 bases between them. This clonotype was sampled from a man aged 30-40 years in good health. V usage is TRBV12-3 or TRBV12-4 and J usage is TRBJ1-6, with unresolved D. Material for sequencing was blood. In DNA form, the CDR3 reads TGTGCCAGCAGTTTGAATAATTCACCCCTCCACTTT. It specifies CASSLNNSPLHF.